This T cell receptor beta chain derives from a study of blood T cell repertoires in COVID-19. Overall study: Nucleic acid was either cDNA or gDNA, and it came from T cells, B-cell-depleted T cells, or PBMCs.

CDR3 size: 17 residues. Germline V gives CDR1 SGHTA, CDR2 FQGNSA. V lost 5 bases, J lost 9 bases, and 19 bases stayed unmatched. Data came from immunoSEQ multiplex PCR; TCRdb stores just in-frame clones and leaves some out. The sample carries some 160,000 clones, around 90% recorded once. The V and J genes are TRBV7-2 and TRBJ1-2; 9 nucleotides match TRBD1. This TCR derives from a man over 45 who had recovered from COVID-19. The sequenced material came from peripheral blood. This CDR3 reads CASSLGTGPSSDSSYTF. The CDR3 DNA reads as TGTGCCAGCAGCCTTGGGACAGGGCCGAGCTCAGATTCTAGCTACACCTTC.